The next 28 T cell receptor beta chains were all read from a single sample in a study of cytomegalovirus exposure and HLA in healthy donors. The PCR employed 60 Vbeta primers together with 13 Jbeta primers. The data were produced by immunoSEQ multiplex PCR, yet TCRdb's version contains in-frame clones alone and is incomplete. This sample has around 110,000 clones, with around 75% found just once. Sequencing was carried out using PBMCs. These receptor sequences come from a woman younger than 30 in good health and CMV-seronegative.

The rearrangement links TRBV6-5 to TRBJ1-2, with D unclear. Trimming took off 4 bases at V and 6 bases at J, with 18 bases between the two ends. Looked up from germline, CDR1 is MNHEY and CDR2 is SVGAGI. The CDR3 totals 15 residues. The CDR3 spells CASSSIFRSTHGYTF. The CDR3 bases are TGTGCCAGCAGTTCCATATTCAGGTCTACCCATGGCTACACCTTC.

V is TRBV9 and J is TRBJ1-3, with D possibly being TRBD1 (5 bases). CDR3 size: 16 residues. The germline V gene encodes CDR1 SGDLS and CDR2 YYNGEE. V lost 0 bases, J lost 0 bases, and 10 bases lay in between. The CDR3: CASSVAGEDSGNTIYF. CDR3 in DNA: TGTGCCAGCAGCGTAGCGGGGGAAGACTCTGGAAACACCATATATTTT.

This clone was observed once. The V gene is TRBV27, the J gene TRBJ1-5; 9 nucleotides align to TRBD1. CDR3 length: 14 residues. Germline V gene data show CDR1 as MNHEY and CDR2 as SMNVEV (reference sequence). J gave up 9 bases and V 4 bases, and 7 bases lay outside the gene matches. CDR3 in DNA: TGTGCCAGCAGTTCCGGGACAGGGTCGTGGCCCCAGCATTTT. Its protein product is CASSSGTGSWPQHF.

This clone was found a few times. For the CDR3, the DNA is TGTGCCAGCAGCTTAGGGCCAGAAACATCCACCTACGAGCAGTACTTC. Translated, it gives CASSLGPETSTYEQYF. This chain links TRBV11-2 with TRBJ2-7; D unclear. V lost 1 base and J 2 bases, leaving 15 bases between the germline ends. The CDR3 is made up of 16 amino acids. Looked up from germline, CDR1 is SGHAT and CDR2 is FQNNGV.

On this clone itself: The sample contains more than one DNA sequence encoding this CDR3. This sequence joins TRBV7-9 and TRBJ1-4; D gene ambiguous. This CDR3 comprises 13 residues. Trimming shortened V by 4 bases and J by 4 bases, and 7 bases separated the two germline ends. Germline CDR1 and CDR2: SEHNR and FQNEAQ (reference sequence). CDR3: CASSYSVNEKLFF. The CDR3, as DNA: TGTGCCAGCAGCTATTCAGTTAATGAAAAACTGTTTTTT.

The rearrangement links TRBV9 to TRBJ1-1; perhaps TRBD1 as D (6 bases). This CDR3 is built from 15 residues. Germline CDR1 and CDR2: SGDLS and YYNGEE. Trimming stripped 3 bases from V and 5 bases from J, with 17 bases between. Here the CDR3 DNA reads TGTGCCAGCAGCGCTCGAGGGGGACAAGGGACTGAAGCTTTCTTT. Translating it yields CASSARGGQGTEAFF. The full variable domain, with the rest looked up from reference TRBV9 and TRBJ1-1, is DSGVTQTPKHLITATGQRVTLRCSPRSGDLSVYWYQQSLDQGLQFLIQYYNGEERAKGNILERFSAQQFPDLHSELNLSSLELGDSALYFCASSARGGQGTEAFFGQGTRLTVV.

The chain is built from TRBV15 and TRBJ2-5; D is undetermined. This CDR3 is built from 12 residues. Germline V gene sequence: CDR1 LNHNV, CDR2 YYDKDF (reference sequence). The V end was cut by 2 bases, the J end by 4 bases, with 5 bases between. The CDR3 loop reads CATSRTIETQYF. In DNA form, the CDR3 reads TGTGCCACCAGCAGAACTATAGAGACCCAGTACTTC. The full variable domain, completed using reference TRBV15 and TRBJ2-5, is DAMVIQNPRYQVTQFGKPVTLSCSQTLNHNVMYWYQQKSSQAPKLLFHYYDKDFNNEADTPDNFQSRRPNTSFCFLDIRSPGLGDTAMYLCATSRTIETQYFGPGTRLLVL.

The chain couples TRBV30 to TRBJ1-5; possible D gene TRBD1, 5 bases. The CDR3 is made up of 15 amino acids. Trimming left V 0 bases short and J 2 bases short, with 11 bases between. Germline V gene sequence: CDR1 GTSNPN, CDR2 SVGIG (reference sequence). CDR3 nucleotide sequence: TGTGCCTGGAGTGTACCCTGGGGGGGCAATCAGCCCCAGCATTTT. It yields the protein CAWSVPWGGNQPQHF.

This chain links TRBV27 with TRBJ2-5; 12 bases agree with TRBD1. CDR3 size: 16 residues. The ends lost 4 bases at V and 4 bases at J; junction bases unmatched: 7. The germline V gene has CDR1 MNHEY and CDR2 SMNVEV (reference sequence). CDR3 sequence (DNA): TGTGCCAGCAGTTATCGGGGACAGGGGGCACGAGAGACCCAGTACTTC. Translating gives CASSYRGQGARETQYF.

The CDR3 DNA reads TGCAGCGTTGAAGGGGGAGTACCGGGACAGGGAGTTTCCTACGAGCAGTACTTC. This codes for CSVEGGVPGQGVSYEQYF. V and J are TRBV29-1 and TRBJ2-7; 9 bases match TRBD1. The trim removed 1 base at V and 1 base at J, leaving 14 bases unmatched. CDR3 length: 18 residues. Germline V gene sequence: CDR1 SQVTM, CDR2 ANQGSEA.

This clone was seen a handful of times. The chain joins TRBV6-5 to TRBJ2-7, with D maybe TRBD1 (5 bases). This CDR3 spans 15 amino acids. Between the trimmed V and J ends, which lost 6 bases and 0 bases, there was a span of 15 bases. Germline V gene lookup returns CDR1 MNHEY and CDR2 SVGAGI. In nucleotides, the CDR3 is TGTGCCAGCAGACTCGACAGCTACACCTCCTACGAGCAGTACTTC. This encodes CASRLDSYTSYEQYF.

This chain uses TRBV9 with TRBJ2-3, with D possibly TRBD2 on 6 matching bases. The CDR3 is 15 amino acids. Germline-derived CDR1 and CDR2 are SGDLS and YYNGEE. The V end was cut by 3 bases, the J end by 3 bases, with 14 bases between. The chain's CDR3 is CASSDRDLITDTQYF. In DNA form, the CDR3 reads TGTGCCAGCAGCGACCGGGACTTGATAACAGATACGCAGTATTTT.

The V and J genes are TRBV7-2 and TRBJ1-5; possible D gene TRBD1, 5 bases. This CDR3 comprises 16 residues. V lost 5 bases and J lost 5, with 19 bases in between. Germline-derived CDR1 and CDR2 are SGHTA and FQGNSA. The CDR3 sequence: CASSAPSQGEDQPQHF. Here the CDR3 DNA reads TGTGCCAGCAGCGCACCAAGTCAAGGGGAGGATCAGCCCCAGCATTTT.

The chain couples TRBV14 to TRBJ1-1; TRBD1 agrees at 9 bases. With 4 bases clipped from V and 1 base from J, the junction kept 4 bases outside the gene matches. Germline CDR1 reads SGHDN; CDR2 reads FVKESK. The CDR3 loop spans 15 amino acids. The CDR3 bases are TGTGCCAGCAGCCTACGGACAGGGGCGAACACTGAAGCTTTCTTT. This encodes CASSLRTGANTEAFF.

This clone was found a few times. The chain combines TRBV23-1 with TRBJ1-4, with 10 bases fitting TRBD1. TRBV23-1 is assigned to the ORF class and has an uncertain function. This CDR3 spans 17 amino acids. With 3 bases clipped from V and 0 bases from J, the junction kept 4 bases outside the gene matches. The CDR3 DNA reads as TGCGCCAGCAGTCATGGGACAGGGGATGCAACTAATGAAAAACTGTTTTTT. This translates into CASSHGTGDATNEKLFF.

CDR3 region: CASSPDRAPYGYTF. In DNA, the CDR3 is TGTGCCAGCAGCCCCGACAGGGCTCCCTATGGCTACACCTTC. The chain has TRBV5-6 and TRBJ1-2; 7 positions agree with TRBD1. V lost 4 bases to trimming and J lost 4 bases; unmatched junction nucleotides: 7. Germline loops: CDR1 SGHDT, CDR2 YYEEEE. The CDR3 is 14 residues long.

CDR3 in DNA: TGTGCCAGCAGTTTATCGACAGGCTTTGGACGATCTGGGGCCAACGTCCTGACTTTC. Protein product: CASSLSTGFGRSGANVLTF. The rearrangement uses TRBV27 and TRBJ2-6; D may be TRBD1 (6 bases). Deletions cut 0 bases from V and 1 base from J, with 16 bases between. The germline gives CDR1 MNHEY, CDR2 SMNVEV (reference sequence). The CDR3 totals 19 residues.

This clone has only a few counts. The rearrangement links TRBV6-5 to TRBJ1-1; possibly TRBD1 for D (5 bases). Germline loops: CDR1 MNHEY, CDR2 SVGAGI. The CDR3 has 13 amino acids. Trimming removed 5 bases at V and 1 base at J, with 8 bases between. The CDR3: CASSIQENTEAFF. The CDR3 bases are TGTGCCAGCAGTATACAGGAGAACACTGAAGCTTTCTTT.

The CDR3 DNA sequence: TGTGCCAGCAGCGGTCCGGACAGGGGAGGCGCTGAAGCTTTCTTT. It translates to CASSGPDRGGAEAFF. V usage is TRBV5-4 and J usage is TRBJ1-1, with 9 nucleotides matching TRBD1. The CDR3 has 15 residues. The V segment lost 4 bases and the J segment 6 bases; nucleotides outside the gene matches: 10. Germline V gene sequence: CDR1 SGHNT, CDR2 YYREEE (reference sequence).

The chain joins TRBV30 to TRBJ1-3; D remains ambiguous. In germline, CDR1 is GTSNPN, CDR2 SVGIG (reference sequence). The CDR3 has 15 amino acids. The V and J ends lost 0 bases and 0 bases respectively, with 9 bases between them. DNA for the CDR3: TGTGCCTGGAGTGTACGGGGTGACTCTGGAAACACCATATATTTT. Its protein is CAWSVRGDSGNTIYF. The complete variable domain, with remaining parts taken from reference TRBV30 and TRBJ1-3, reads SQTIHQWPATLVQPVGSPLSLECTVEGTSNPNLYWYRQAAGRGLQLLFYSVGIGQISSEVPQNLSASRPQDRQFILSSKKLLLSDSGFYLCAWSVRGDSGNTIYFGEGSWLTVV.

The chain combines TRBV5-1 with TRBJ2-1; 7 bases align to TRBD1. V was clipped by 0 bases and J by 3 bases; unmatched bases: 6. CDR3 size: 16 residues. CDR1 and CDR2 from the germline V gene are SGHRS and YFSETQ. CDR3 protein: CASSLVGTAFYNEQFF. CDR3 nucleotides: TGCGCCAGCAGCTTGGTAGGGACAGCCTTCTACAATGAGCAGTTCTTC. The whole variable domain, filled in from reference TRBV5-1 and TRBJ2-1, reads KAGVTQTPRYLIKTRGQQVTLSCSPISGHRSVSWYQQTPGQGLQFLFEYFSETQRNKGNFPGRFSGRQFSNSRSEMNVSTLELGDSALYLCASSLVGTAFYNEQFFGPGTRLTVL.

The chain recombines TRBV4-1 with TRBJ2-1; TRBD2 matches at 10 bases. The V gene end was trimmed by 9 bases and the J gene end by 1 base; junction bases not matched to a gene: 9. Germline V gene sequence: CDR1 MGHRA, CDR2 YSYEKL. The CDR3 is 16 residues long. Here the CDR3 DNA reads TGCGCCAGTACCCTCGGACTAGCGGTTTCCTACAATGAGCAGTTCTTC. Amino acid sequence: CASTLGLAVSYNEQFF.

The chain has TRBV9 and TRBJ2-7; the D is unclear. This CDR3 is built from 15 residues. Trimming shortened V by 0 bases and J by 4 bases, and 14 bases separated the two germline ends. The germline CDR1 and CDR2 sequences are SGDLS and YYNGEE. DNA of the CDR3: TGTGCCAGCAGCGTAGCTGAGGCAGCCGGTTACGAGCAGTACTTC. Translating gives CASSVAEAAGYEQYF.

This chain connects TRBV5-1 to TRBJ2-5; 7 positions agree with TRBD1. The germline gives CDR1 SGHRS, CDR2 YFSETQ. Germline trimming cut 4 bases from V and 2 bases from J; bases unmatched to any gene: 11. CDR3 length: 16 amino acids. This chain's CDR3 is CASSRTGAQGQETQYF. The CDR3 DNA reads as TGCGCCAGCAGCCGCACAGGGGCTCAGGGACAAGAGACCCAGTACTTC.

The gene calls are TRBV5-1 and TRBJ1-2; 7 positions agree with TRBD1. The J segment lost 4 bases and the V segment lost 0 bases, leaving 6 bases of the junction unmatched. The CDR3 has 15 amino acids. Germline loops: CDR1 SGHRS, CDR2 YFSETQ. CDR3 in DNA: TGCGCCAGCAGCTTGGTGGCGGCAGGGGGCTATGGCTACACCTTC. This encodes CASSLVAAGGYGYTF.

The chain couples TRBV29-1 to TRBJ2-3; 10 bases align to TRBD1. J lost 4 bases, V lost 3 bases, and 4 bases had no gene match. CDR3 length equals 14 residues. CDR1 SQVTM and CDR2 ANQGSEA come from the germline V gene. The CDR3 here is CSVEGQGRPDTQYF. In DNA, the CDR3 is TGCAGCGTTGAGGGACAGGGGAGACCAGATACGCAGTATTTT.

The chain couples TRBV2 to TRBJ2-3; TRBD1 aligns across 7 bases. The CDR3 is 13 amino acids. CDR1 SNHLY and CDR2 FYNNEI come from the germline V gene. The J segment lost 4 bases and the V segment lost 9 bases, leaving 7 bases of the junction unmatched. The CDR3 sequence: CASRQGVADTQYF. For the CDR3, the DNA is TGTGCCAGTCGACAGGGTGTGGCAGATACGCAGTATTTT.

In DNA, the CDR3 is TGCAGCGTTGGGGAGCCAGATACGCAGTATTTT. Translation: CSVGEPDTQYF. The chain links TRBV29-1 to TRBJ2-3, with D tentatively TRBD2 (5 bases). Trimming removed 4 bases at V and 4 bases at J, with 6 bases between. Looked up from germline, CDR1 is SQVTM and CDR2 is ANQGSEA. The CDR3 consists of 11 residues.